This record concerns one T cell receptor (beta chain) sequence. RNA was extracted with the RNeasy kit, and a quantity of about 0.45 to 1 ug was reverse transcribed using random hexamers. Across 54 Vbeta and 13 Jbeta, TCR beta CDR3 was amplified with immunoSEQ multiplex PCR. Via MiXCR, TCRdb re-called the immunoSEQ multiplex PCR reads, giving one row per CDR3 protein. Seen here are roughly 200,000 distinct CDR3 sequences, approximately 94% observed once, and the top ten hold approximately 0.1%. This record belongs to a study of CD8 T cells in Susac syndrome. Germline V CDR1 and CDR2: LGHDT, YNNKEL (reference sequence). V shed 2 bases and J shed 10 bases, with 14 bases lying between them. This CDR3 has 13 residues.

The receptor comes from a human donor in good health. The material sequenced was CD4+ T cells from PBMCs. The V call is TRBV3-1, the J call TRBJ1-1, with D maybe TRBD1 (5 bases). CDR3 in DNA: TGTGCCAGCAGCCAAAAGCCAGGGATGGCAGCTTTCTTT. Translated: CASSQKPGMAAFF.